This TCR beta chain was retrieved from a study of blood T cell repertoires in COVID-19. The data were produced by immunoSEQ multiplex PCR, yet TCRdb's version contains in-frame clones alone and is incomplete. The repertoire consists of 300,000 to 450,000 clones, with 85% occurring once and the leading ten covering roughly 3.6%. CDR1 is MNHEY and CDR2 is SVGAGI in the germline V gene. V dropped 2 bases and J dropped 4 bases, with 11 bases sitting between them. The CDR3 is 14 residues long. The sample taken for sequencing was peripheral blood. The clonotype comes from a woman aged 18-35 years with acute or convalescent COVID-19. The J gene is TRBJ1-1, the V gene TRBV6-5; D uncertain. CDR3 sequence: CASSYSGRGTEAFF. CDR3 sequence (DNA): TGTGCCAGCAGTTACAGTGGGAGAGGCACTGAAGCTTTCTTT.